One sample yielded the 27 T cell receptor beta chains listed below, sequenced in a study of Ad26.COV2.S vaccination and SARS-CoV-2 variants. Using immunoSEQ multiplex PCR, the repertoire was profiled, and TCRdb retains in-frame clones only, with some absent. This sample has 410,000 or so clones, with roughly 90% found just once. Treatment noted: some 20 received Ad26.COV2.S at low or high dose, single or two shots; several received placebo; per-sample allocation not given. Samples came from day 63 after the first vaccine or placebo injection. This material consisted of peripheral blood, taken in a trial of Ad26.COV2.S vaccine versus placebo. The receptors shown here come from a person aged 18-65 years who received the Ad26.COV2.S COVID-19 vaccine or a placebo.

The gene calls are TRBV11-2 and TRBJ1-3, with D hard to call. Trimming took 2 bases from V and 0 from J, leaving 8 bases between them. CDR3 length equals 15 residues. The germline gives CDR1 SGHAT, CDR2 FQNNGV. In DNA form, the CDR3 reads TGTGCCAGCAGCTTAACTGGGGTCTCTGGAAACACCATATATTTT. Translating gives CASSLTGVSGNTIYF.

J is TRBJ1-2 and V is TRBV27; the D is unclear. This CDR3 has 14 amino acids. Trimming removed 3 bases at V and 0 bases at J, with 8 bases between. The germline gives CDR1 MNHEY, CDR2 SMNVEV (reference sequence). CDR3 bases: TGTGCCAGCAGTTTGGGTGACTCTAACTATGGCTACACCTTC. Protein: CASSLGDSNYGYTF.

The chain joins TRBV9 to TRBJ1-2, with a weak D call TRBD1 (6 bases). CDR1 is SGDLS, CDR2 YYNGEE, per germline. The germline V and J ends were trimmed by 6 bases and 6 bases, with 15 bases remaining between them. The CDR3 spans 13 residues. In DNA form, the CDR3 reads TGTGCCAGCACCCCCGGGACATCAAATGGCTACACCTTC. Protein product: CASTPGTSNGYTF.

This clone was observed once. The same CDR3 also results from other DNA sequences found in this sample. The rearrangement uses TRBV27 and TRBJ2-7, with D perhaps given as TRBD1 or TRBD2 (5 bases each). The germline V and J ends were trimmed by 0 bases and 3 bases, with 6 bases remaining between them. The germline gives CDR1 MNHEY, CDR2 SMNVEV (reference sequence). The length of the CDR3 is 13 residues. CDR3 nucleotides: TGTGCCAGCAGTTTATCTGGGGGCTACGAGCAGTACTTC. It encodes CASSLSGGYEQYF.

The chain carries TRBV7-2 and TRBJ1-6; D perhaps matches TRBD1 (6 bases). Germline loops: CDR1 SGHTA, CDR2 FQGNSA. V gave up 2 bases and J gave up 9 bases, with 17 bases separating them. This CDR3 spans 16 amino acids. The DNA of the CDR3 is TGTGCCAGCAGCTTACGAACAGGGAGGTTTGGTTCACCCCTCCACTTT. Protein product: CASSLRTGRFGSPLHF.

The CDR3 region is CASSDKDGHTGELFF. CDR3 DNA sequence: TGTGCCAGCAGTGATAAGGACGGACACACCGGGGAGCTGTTTTTT. V gene TRBV25-1 combines with J gene TRBJ2-2; D gene ambiguous. Germline loops: CDR1 MGHDK, CDR2 SYGVNS. V lost 3 bases to trimming and J lost 3 bases, with 11 bases between them. The CDR3 runs 15 residues.

A remark on this clone: Other DNA sequences of this sample code for an identical CDR3. V and J are TRBV19 and TRBJ1-1; D possibly corresponds to TRBD1 (5 bases). The CDR3 is 12 amino acids. Germline lookup yields CDR1 LNHDA and CDR2 SQIVND (reference sequence). Trimming removed 3 bases at V and 7 bases at J, with 9 bases between. This CDR3 reads CASSIGGFEAFF. In nucleotides, the CDR3 is TGTGCCAGTAGTATCGGGGGATTTGAAGCTTTCTTT. Filled out from reference TRBV19 and TRBJ1-1, the complete variable domain reads DGGITQSPKYLFRKEGQNVTLSCEQNLNHDAMYWYRQDPGQGLRLIYYSQIVNDFQKGDIAEGYSVSREKKESFPLTVTSAQKNPTAFYLCASSIGGFEAFFGQGTRLTVV.

This clone turned up a few times. The sample holds other DNA sequences that translate to the same CDR3. The chain uses TRBV12-3 or TRBV12-4 and TRBJ2-7; D call uncertain. The V end lost 3 bases, the J end lost 0 bases, and 0 bases lay between the germline ends. This CDR3 has 11 residues. The CDR3 region is CASSFSYEQYF. The CDR3 coding sequence is TGTGCCAGCAGTTTCTCCTACGAGCAGTACTTC.

The V call is TRBV27, the J call TRBJ1-1, with D hard to call. V was shortened by 3 bases and J by 7 bases, with 9 bases between the two germline ends. Germline V gene lookup returns CDR1 MNHEY and CDR2 SMNVEV (reference sequence). The CDR3 sequence is 12 residues long. CDR3 residues: CASSFLGSEAFF. The CDR3 region has the DNA TGTGCCAGCAGTTTCCTTGGCAGTGAAGCTTTCTTT.

This clone showed up just once. V usage is TRBV30 and J usage is TRBJ1-1, with TRBD1 matching 9 bases. CDR3 length equals 15 residues. Germline V gene data show CDR1 as GTSNPN and CDR2 as SVGIG (reference sequence). Trimming cost V 2 bases and J 0 bases; bases outside gene matches: 4. CDR3 protein: CAWSRGQGMNTEAFF. The DNA for the CDR3 is TGTGCCTGGAGTCGCGGACAGGGGATGAACACTGAAGCTTTCTTT.

The chain couples TRBV2 to TRBJ2-7, with D perhaps matching TRBD1 (6 bases). Germline V gives CDR1 SNHLY, CDR2 FYNNEI. V shed 5 bases and J shed 4 bases, with 21 bases lying between them. The CDR3 is 16 residues long. CDR3 nucleotide sequence: TGTGCCAGCAGTTCCCAGACAGGCCCCGTAAGGTACGAGCAGTACTTC. Its translation is CASSSQTGPVRYEQYF.

The chain has TRBV25-1 and TRBJ2-3; D is perhaps TRBD1 (6 bases). This CDR3 contains 15 residues. Trimming left V 3 bases short and J 1 base short, with 11 bases between. Per germline, CDR1 MGHDK and CDR2 SYGVNS. The CDR3 here is CASSDLGAGTDTQYF. CDR3 bases: TGTGCCAGCAGTGATCTGGGGGCCGGCACAGATACGCAGTATTTT.

This clone was seen only once. This rearrangement joins TRBV6-2 or TRBV6-3 to TRBJ2-5; no definite D call. The CDR3 has 18 amino acids. CDR1 and CDR2 from the germline V gene are MNHEY and SVGEGT. The germline V and J ends were trimmed by 2 bases and 0 bases, with 19 bases remaining between them. In nucleotides, the CDR3 is TGTGCCAGCAGTTACGTCAGTGTGAGATACTTATACCAAGAGACCCAGTACTTC. It codes for CASSYVSVRYLYQETQYF.

V usage is TRBV7-8 and J usage is TRBJ1-1; 10 bases map to TRBD1. Germline CDR1 is SGHVS and CDR2 is FQNEAQ. After removal of 6 bases from V and 5 bases from J, the junction contained 6 bases not matched to a gene. CDR3 length: 14 amino acids. The CDR3 protein is CASRPTGGWTEAFF. Written as DNA, the CDR3 is TGTGCCAGCAGACCGACAGGGGGCTGGACTGAAGCTTTCTTT.

The rearrangement links TRBV4-3 to TRBJ1-2, with TRBD1 matching over 7 bases. Germline assignment: CDR1 LGHNA and CDR2 YSLEER. The CDR3 spans 14 residues. The ends lost 0 bases at V and 6 bases at J; junction bases unmatched: 4. CDR3 sequence (DNA): TGCGCCAGCAGCCAAGATCCTGGGACAGATGGCTACACCTTC. Amino acid sequence: CASSQDPGTDGYTF.

Comment on this clone: The limits of the CDR3 on the DNA are not certain, so only TCRdb's listed CDR3 is given. CDR3 residues: CASSFEVPQVGQGTRPSF. The chain is built from TRBV28 and TRBJ1-1; the table gives TRBD1 as D, unverified against the DNA. The CDR3 is 18 residues long, ends included. CDR1 and CDR2 (germline): MDHEN, SYDVKM.

V is TRBV6-2 or TRBV6-3 and J is TRBJ2-5; 9 nucleotides line up with TRBD1. The CDR3 sequence is 16 residues long. CDR1 is MNHEY and CDR2 is SVGEGT in the germline V gene. Germline trimming cut 6 bases from V and 5 bases from J; bases unmatched to any gene: 13. CDR3 residues: CASRPTSGTGYETQYF. The CDR3 DNA is TGTGCCAGCAGACCTACTTCCGGGACAGGGTATGAGACCCAGTACTTC.

This chain connects TRBV19 to TRBJ2-7; D unresolved. CDR1 and CDR2 (germline): LNHDA, SQIVND (reference sequence). V lost 3 bases and J lost 5, with 14 bases in between. The CDR3 runs to 14 residues. For the CDR3, the DNA is TGTGCCAGTAGTATTCGAAGGCGAACCAACGAGCAGTACTTC. This sequence encodes CASSIRRRTNEQYF.

This clone showed up just a few times. V and J are TRBV7-9 and TRBJ2-7; D remains unclear. Trimming removed 1 base at V and 2 bases at J, with 9 bases between. CDR3 length: 14 amino acids. Germline CDR1 reads SEHNR; CDR2 reads FQNEAQ (reference sequence). The CDR3 sequence is CASSLGHSPYEQYF. The CDR3 DNA follows: TGTGCCAGCAGCTTAGGGCACAGTCCCTACGAGCAGTACTTC.

This clone was observed a single time. The chain combines TRBV7-2 with TRBJ1-1; tentatively, D is TRBD1 (6 bases). Trimming cost V 2 bases and J 1 base, with 17 bases left between them. The CDR3 contains 17 residues. In germline, CDR1 is SGHTA, CDR2 FQGNSA. This CDR3 reads CASSLLPGGRGNTEAFF. CDR3 nucleotides: TGTGCCAGCAGCTTATTGCCCGGGGGCAGGGGGAACACTGAAGCTTTCTTT.

CDR3 sequence reads: CASSLKLTREQYF. CDR3 sequence (DNA): TGTGCCAGTAGTCTCAAACTCACACGCGAGCAGTACTTC. The rearrangement joins TRBV19 to TRBJ2-7; no clear D. This CDR3 comprises 13 residues. Looked up from germline, CDR1 is LNHDA and CDR2 is SQIVND (reference sequence). The germline V and J ends were trimmed by 5 bases and 6 bases, with 14 bases remaining between them. Looking up the rest from reference TRBV19 and TRBJ2-7 gives the full variable domain: DGGITQSPKYLFRKEGQNVTLSCEQNLNHDAMYWYRQDPGQGLRLIYYSQIVNDFQKGDIAEGYSVSREKKESFPLTVTSAQKNPTAFYLCASSLKLTREQYFGPGTRLTVT.

The rearrangement joins TRBV15 to TRBJ2-1; 9 bases line up with TRBD1. Germline V gives CDR1 LNHNV, CDR2 YYDKDF (reference sequence). V lost 5 bases to trimming and J lost 4 bases; unmatched junction nucleotides: 9. This CDR3 region has 16 residues. The CDR3 nucleotides read TGTGCCACCAGCGGCGCGGGACAGGGTGGATACAATGAGCAGTTCTTC. Its translation: CATSGAGQGGYNEQFF.

V is TRBV30 and J is TRBJ1-6, with 9 positions matching TRBD1. Germline assignment: CDR1 GTSNPN and CDR2 SVGIG (reference sequence). The CDR3 is 15 residues long. J lost 8 bases, V lost 0 bases, and 5 bases had no gene match. The CDR3 spells CAWSVEQGAYSPLHF. DNA for the CDR3: TGTGCCTGGAGTGTAGAACAGGGGGCGTATTCACCCCTCCACTTT.

In DNA form, the CDR3 reads TGTGCCAGCAGGATTCCGGGCCAGAACAAACTGGACGAGCAGTACTTC. Its protein product is CASRIPGQNKLDEQYF. The rearrangement uses TRBV28 and TRBJ2-7; no reliable D call. Germline assignment: CDR1 MDHEN and CDR2 SYDVKM. V shed 6 bases and J shed 5 bases, with 23 bases lying between them. There are 16 residues in the CDR3. Drawing the rest from reference TRBV28 and TRBJ2-7, the complete variable domain is DVKVTQSSRYLVKRTGEKVFLECVQDMDHENMFWYRQDPGLGLRLIYFSYDVKMKEKGDIPEGYSVSREKKERFSLILESASTNQTSMYLCASRIPGQNKLDEQYFGPGTRLTVT.

J is TRBJ1-1 and V is TRBV6-2 or TRBV6-3; D uncertain. Per germline, CDR1 MNHEY and CDR2 SVGEGT. CDR3 size: 13 residues. Trimming cost V 2 bases and J 6 bases, with 10 bases left between them. Here the CDR3 DNA reads TGTGCCAGCAGTTACGGCCAAGTGTCTGAAGCTTTCTTT. It specifies CASSYGQVSEAFF.

The chain recombines TRBV7-2 with TRBJ2-1; 7 bases fit TRBD1. This CDR3 has 17 amino acids. Germline V gene data show CDR1 as SGHTA and CDR2 as FQGNSA. The ends lost 2 bases at V and 4 bases at J; junction bases unmatched: 11. CDR3 sequence: CASSLQTGVLGYNEQFF. CDR3 nucleotide sequence: TGTGCCAGCAGCTTACAAACAGGGGTTCTAGGGTACAATGAGCAGTTCTTC.

For the CDR3, the DNA is TGTGCCAGCAGTCCAAGCGGGGGCCGATACAATGAGCAGTTCTTC. Translated: CASSPSGGRYNEQFF. The rearrangement links TRBV7-2 to TRBJ2-1, with 8 bases that match TRBD2. The V segment lost 6 bases and the J segment 4 bases; nucleotides outside the gene matches: 8. CDR1 is SGHTA and CDR2 is FQGNSA in the germline V gene. This CDR3 spans 15 amino acids.